This passage covers 22 T cell receptor beta chains from one sample sequenced in a study of human T cells and chemical hapten exposure. TCRdb re-called the 5' RACE reads through MiXCR, storing one row per CDR3 protein. The profile covers about 140,000 distinct CDR3 sequences, with roughly 4% appearing a single time and approximately 1.3% taken by the ten largest. Whole blood, unfractionated, served as the material for total RNA extraction. These TCRs come from a female donor in good health.

Many counts were recorded for this clonotype. V usage is TRBV20-1 and J usage is TRBJ1-1, with D unclear. Trimming took 2 bases from V and 1 from J, leaving 11 bases between them. The CDR3 contains 14 residues. CDR1 and CDR2 from the germline V gene are DFQATT and SNEGSKA (reference sequence). CDR3 DNA: TGCAGTGCTAGAAAGGCCCAGGCGAACACTGAAGCTTTCTTT. Amino acids: CSARKAQANTEAFF.

This clonotype has a count of ten or more. The rearrangement uses TRBV6-1 and TRBJ1-2; D call uncertain. The V gene lost 5 bases and the J gene lost 4 bases, with 14 bases spanning the gap. In germline, CDR1 is MNHNS, CDR2 SASEGT. The CDR3 consists of 14 residues. CDR3 nucleotides: TGTGCCAGCAGTCCCCGAGGAAGTTCCTATGGCTACACCTTC. Protein product: CASSPRGSSYGYTF.

Only a few counts were recorded for this clonotype. The chain carries TRBV29-1 and TRBJ2-7, with D tentatively TRBD1 (5 bases). This CDR3 is built from 10 residues. In germline, CDR1 is SQVTM, CDR2 ANQGSEA. V was pared by 7 bases and J by 6 bases, with 10 bases between. The CDR3 region is CSGAGREQYF. The CDR3 nucleotides read TGCAGCGGTGCAGGGCGCGAGCAGTACTTC.

This clonotype was detected ten times or more. The chain is built from TRBV5-5 and TRBJ1-5, with D perhaps TRBD1 (5 bases). In germline, CDR1 is SGHKS, CDR2 YYEKEE (reference sequence). V lost 3 bases and J 1 base, leaving 17 bases between the germline ends. This CDR3 comprises 17 residues. The chain's CDR3 is CASSSKLTTESNQPQHF. The CDR3 DNA follows: TGTGCCAGCAGCTCCAAACTTACGACAGAGAGCAATCAGCCCCAGCATTTT.

This clonotype was counted many times. The chain uses TRBV7-9 and TRBJ1-2, with 7 nucleotides matching TRBD1. The length of the CDR3 is 13 residues. The trim removed 2 bases at V and 6 bases at J, leaving 3 bases unmatched. Germline V CDR1 and CDR2: SEHNR, FQNEAQ (reference sequence). CDR3 nucleotide sequence: TGTGCCAGCAGCTTACGTCAGGGGGATGGCTACACCTTC. The encoded protein is CASSLRQGDGYTF.

This clonotype was seen many times. The rearrangement links TRBV27 to TRBJ1-6; D perhaps matches TRBD1 (5 bases). Trimming took off 6 bases at V and 2 bases at J, with 14 bases between the two ends. Looked up from germline, CDR1 is MNHEY and CDR2 is SMNVEV (reference sequence). The CDR3 is 16 amino acids. The CDR3 DNA follows: TGTGCCAGCAGCCTAGGGGTCCAGACCTATAATTCACCCCTCCACTTT. This translates into CASSLGVQTYNSPLHF.

The rearrangement joins TRBV11-2 to TRBJ1-2; TRBD1 matches at 7 bases. Germline loops: CDR1 SGHAT, CDR2 FQNNGV. V dropped 5 bases and J dropped 6; count of bases not matched to a gene: 12. This CDR3 spans 15 amino acids. CDR3 nucleotide sequence: TGTGCCAGCAGCCCAGGCAGACAGGGACCCGATGGCTACACCTTC. The encoded protein is CASSPGRQGPDGYTF.

The sample holds a few counts of this clonotype. Possible read error: a much larger clone is one base away. This sequence joins TRBV20-1 and TRBJ2-2, with D hard to call. The CDR3 runs 12 residues. Per the germline V gene, CDR1 is DFQATT and CDR2 is SNEGSKA (reference sequence). CDR3: CSDRDWPGELFF. The CDR3 DNA reads as TGCAGTGATAGAGATTGGCCCGGGGAGCTGTTTTTT.

This clonotype appeared a few times. The chain recombines TRBV6-6 with TRBJ1-5; D is unclear. There are 15 residues in the CDR3. Germline assignment: CDR1 MNHNY and CDR2 SVGAGI (reference sequence). With 7 bases removed from V and 5 bases from J, the gap between germline ends came to 18 bases. The CDR3 DNA reads as TGTGCCAGCAATGTACACCCCAGAGGGTATCAGCCCCAGCATTTT. As protein: CASNVHPRGYQPQHF.

This clonotype appeared a few times. The rearrangement links TRBV6-6 to TRBJ2-1, with TRBD1 identical over 8 bases. The trim removed 6 bases at V and 6 bases at J, leaving 13 bases unmatched. The CDR3 covers 16 residues. Germline V gene lookup returns CDR1 MNHNY and CDR2 SVGAGI (reference sequence). CDR3 DNA: TGTGCCAGCAGCCGACCTGGACAGGGAAAAGGCAATGAGCAGTTCTTC. Protein product: CASSRPGQGKGNEQFF.

This clonotype has a count of ten or more. The CDR3 reads CASSPNGGTGQAKNTEAFF. The CDR3 DNA is TGTGCCAGCTCACCAAATGGCGGGACAGGGCAAGCAAAGAACACTGAAGCTTTCTTT. The chain combines TRBV18 with TRBJ1-1; 9 bases align to TRBD1. The CDR3 is 19 amino acids. Looked up from germline, CDR1 is KGHSH and CDR2 is LQKENI. J gave up 1 base and V 2 bases, and 14 bases lay outside the gene matches. Combining the CDR3 with reference TRBV18 and TRBJ1-1 gives the whole variable domain NAGVMQNPRHLVRRRGQEARLRCSPMKGHSHVYWYRQLPEEGLKFMVYLQKENIIDESGMPKERFSAEFPKEGPSILRIQQVVRGDSAAYFCASSPNGGTGQAKNTEAFFGQGTRLTVV.

Note on this clonotype: The junction departs from germline at one end; a sequencing error may be responsible. The genes are TRBV11-2 and TRBJ2-7; D is uncertain. Per the germline V gene, CDR1 is SGHAT and CDR2 is FQNNGV. The CDR3 is 15 residues long. CDR3 DNA: TGTGCCAGCAGCCGCCTCGGTTTAAGCTCCGACGAGCAGTACTTC. Translating it yields CASSRLGLSSDEQYF. Variable domain in full (rest from reference TRBV11-2 and TRBJ2-7): EAGVAQSPRYKIIEKRQSVAFWCNPISGHATLYWYQQILGQGPKLLIQFQNNGVVDDSQLPKDRFSAERLKGVDSTLKIQPAKLEDSAVYLCASSRLGLSSDEQYFGPGTRLTVT.

The chain links TRBV19 to TRBJ1-1, with D unresolved. CDR1 is LNHDA, CDR2 SQIVND, per germline (reference sequence). The CDR3 has 12 residues. V was clipped by 3 bases and J by 5 bases, with 7 bases between them. CDR3 amino acids: CASSIGETEAFF. The CDR3 DNA is TGTGCCAGTAGTATCGGGGAAACTGAAGCTTTCTTT.

The sample holds many counts of this clonotype. V gene TRBV20-1 combines with J gene TRBJ2-5; 9 positions match TRBD2. Germline V gene sequence: CDR1 DFQATT, CDR2 SNEGSKA (reference sequence). Germline trimming cut 3 bases from V and 4 bases from J; bases unmatched to any gene: 6. The CDR3 loop spans 14 amino acids. The CDR3 DNA is TGCAGTGCTAGGCCCGGGACTAGCACAGAGACCCAGTACTTC. Translation: CSARPGTSTETQYF.

This clonotype was picked up many times. V and J are TRBV19 and TRBJ1-2; D remains ambiguous. Germline loops: CDR1 LNHDA, CDR2 SQIVND (reference sequence). The CDR3 sequence is 16 residues long. Trimming shortened V by 2 bases and J by 0 bases, and 13 bases separated the two germline ends. CDR3 protein: CASSISDGTSNYGYTF. In nucleotides, the CDR3 is TGTGCCAGTAGTATATCTGACGGAACTTCTAACTATGGCTACACCTTC.

Many counts were recorded for this clonotype. V gene TRBV4-2 combines with J gene TRBJ1-5; D possibly corresponds to TRBD1 (5 bases). Germline lookup yields CDR1 LGHNA and CDR2 YNFKEQ. The V end was cut by 0 bases, the J end by 6 bases, with 6 bases between. The CDR3 is made up of 13 amino acids. The CDR3 loop is CASSQEGAQPQHF. The CDR3 DNA sequence: TGTGCCAGCAGCCAAGAAGGGGCTCAGCCCCAGCATTTT.

The V and J genes are TRBV7-2 and TRBJ2-5, with 9 bases lining up with TRBD2. Germline assignment: CDR1 SGHTA and CDR2 FQGNSA. The CDR3 sequence is 13 residues long. V lost 4 bases, J lost 5 bases, and 2 bases stayed unmatched. The CDR3 region has the DNA TGTGCCAGCAGCTCAGGACTAGCGGAGACCCAGTACTTC. Protein: CASSSGLAETQYF.

At least ten counts were recorded for this clonotype. DNA for the CDR3: TGTGCCAGCAGCGTTGGCCCCAAATCCACAGATACGCAGTATTTT. This encodes CASSVGPKSTDTQYF. V is TRBV9 and J is TRBJ2-3; no reliable D call. CDR1 and CDR2 (germline): SGDLS, YYNGEE. CDR3 size: 15 residues. V lost 2 bases, J lost 2 bases, and 12 bases lay in between.

This clonotype has ten or more counts. V is TRBV18 and J is TRBJ1-5; 7 bases match TRBD1. J lost 3 bases, V lost 2 bases, and 10 bases had no gene match. CDR1 KGHSH and CDR2 LQKENI come from the germline V gene. There are 17 residues in the CDR3. The CDR3 protein is CASSPADRVGNNQPQHF. Here the CDR3 DNA reads TGTGCCAGCTCACCAGCCGACAGGGTCGGAAACAATCAGCCCCAGCATTTT. Supplemented by reference TRBV18 and TRBJ1-5, the full variable domain reads NAGVMQNPRHLVRRRGQEARLRCSPMKGHSHVYWYRQLPEEGLKFMVYLQKENIIDESGMPKERFSAEFPKEGPSILRIQQVVRGDSAAYFCASSPADRVGNNQPQHFGDGTRLSIL.

This clonotype was seen many times. This chain joins TRBV20-1 and TRBJ2-1; 11 nucleotides align to TRBD2. This CDR3 is 19 amino acids long. V shed 5 bases, J shed 4 bases, and the junction held 19 bases outside the gene matches. Germline V gene sequence: CDR1 DFQATT, CDR2 SNEGSKA (reference sequence). The CDR3 DNA is TGCAGTGCTCCTTCTCGGCGATCAACCGGGACTAGCGGATACAATGAGCAGTTCTTC. Amino acids: CSAPSRRSTGTSGYNEQFF.

As regards this clonotype: A read error may explain this, as a much larger clone is one base away. The V and J genes are TRBV7-2 and TRBJ2-3; tentative D call: TRBD1 (6 bases). This CDR3 region has 12 residues. The germline CDR1 and CDR2 sequences are SGHTA and FQGNSA. The CDR3 DNA reads TGTGCCAGCAGCTTAAACAGGGATATGCAGTATTTT. Translation gives CASSLNRDMQYF.

This clonotype was picked up many times. V is TRBV14 and J is TRBJ2-7; no clear D. Per germline, CDR1 SGHDN and CDR2 FVKESK. Trimming removed 0 bases from V and 3 bases from J, with 12 bases in between. The CDR3 has 15 residues. This CDR3 reads CASSQDLLPGYEQYF. For the CDR3, the DNA is TGTGCCAGCAGCCAAGATTTACTGCCAGGCTACGAGCAGTACTTC.